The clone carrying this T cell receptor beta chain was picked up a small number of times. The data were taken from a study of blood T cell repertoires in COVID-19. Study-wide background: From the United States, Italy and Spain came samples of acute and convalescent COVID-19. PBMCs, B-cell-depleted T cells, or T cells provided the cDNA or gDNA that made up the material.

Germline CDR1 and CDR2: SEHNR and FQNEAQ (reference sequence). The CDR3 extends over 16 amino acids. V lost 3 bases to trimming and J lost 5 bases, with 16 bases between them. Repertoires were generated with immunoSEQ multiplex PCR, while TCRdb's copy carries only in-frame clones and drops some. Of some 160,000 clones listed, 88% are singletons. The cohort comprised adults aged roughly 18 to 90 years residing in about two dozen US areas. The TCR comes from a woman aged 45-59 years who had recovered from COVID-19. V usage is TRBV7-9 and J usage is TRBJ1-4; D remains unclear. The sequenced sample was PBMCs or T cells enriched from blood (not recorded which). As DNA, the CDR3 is TGTGCCAGCAGCTTCCCCCGGACGGGGAGCAATGAAAAACTGTTTTTT. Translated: CASSFPRTGSNEKLFF.